The clone carrying this T cell receptor beta chain was picked up a small number of times. These data are taken from a study of control samples from healthy donors and cancer patients. Per germline, CDR1 SGHAT and CDR2 FQNNGV. V was clipped by 2 bases and J by 1 base, with 13 bases between them. This CDR3 has 16 residues. This table comes from immunoSEQ multiplex PCR, and its TCRdb copy is limited to in-frame clones, with some not included. Of fewer than 60,000 clones in the sample, 65% to 90% were seen once. The TCR sequence derives from a woman in her forties or fifties with lung cancer. The specimen sequenced was PBMCs. The chain recombines TRBV11-2 with TRBJ2-3, with a tentative D call TRBD2 (5 bases). Here the CDR3 DNA reads TGTGCCAGCAGCTTACCGGGAAAGAGGGGCACAGATACGCAGTATTTT. It specifies CASSLPGKRGTDTQYF. The entire variable domain, with the rest obtained from reference TRBV11-2 and TRBJ2-3, is as follows: EAGVAQSPRYKIIEKRQSVAFWCNPISGHATLYWYQQILGQGPKLLIQFQNNGVVDDSQLPKDRFSAERLKGVDSTLKIQPAKLEDSAVYLCASSLPGKRGTDTQYFGPGTRLTVL.